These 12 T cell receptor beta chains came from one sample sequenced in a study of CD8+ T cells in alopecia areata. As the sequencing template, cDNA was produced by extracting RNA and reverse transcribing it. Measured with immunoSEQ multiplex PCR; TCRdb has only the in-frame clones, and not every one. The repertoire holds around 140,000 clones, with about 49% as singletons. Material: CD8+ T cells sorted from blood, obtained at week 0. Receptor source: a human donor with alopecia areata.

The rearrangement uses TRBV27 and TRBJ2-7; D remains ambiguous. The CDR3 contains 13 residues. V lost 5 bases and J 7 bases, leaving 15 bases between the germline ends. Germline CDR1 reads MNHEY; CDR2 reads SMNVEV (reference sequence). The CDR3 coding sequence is TGTGCCAGCAGTCCCCCCTCGGCAGTAGAGCAGTACTTC. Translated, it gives CASSPPSAVEQYF.

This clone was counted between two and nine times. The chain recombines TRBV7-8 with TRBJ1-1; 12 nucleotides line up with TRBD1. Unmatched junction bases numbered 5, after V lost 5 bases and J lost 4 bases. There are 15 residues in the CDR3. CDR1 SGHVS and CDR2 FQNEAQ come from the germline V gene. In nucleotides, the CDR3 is TGTGCCAGCAGCCAAGGGACAGGGGGCATCACTGAAGCTTTCTTT. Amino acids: CASSQGTGGITEAFF.

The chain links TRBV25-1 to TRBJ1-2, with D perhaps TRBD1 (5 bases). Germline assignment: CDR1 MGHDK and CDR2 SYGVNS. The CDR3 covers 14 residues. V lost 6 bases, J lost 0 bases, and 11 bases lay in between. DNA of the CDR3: TGTGCCAGCAGCCCCGGGGCCGCTAACTATGGCTACACCTTC. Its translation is CASSPGAANYGYTF.

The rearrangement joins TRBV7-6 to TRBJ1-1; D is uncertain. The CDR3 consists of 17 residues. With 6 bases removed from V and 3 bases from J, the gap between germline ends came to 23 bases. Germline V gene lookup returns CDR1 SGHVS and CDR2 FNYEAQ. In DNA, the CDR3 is TGTGCCAGCAGTTCCACCGCCCTTGAGGGTCCCTACACTGAAGCTTTCTTT. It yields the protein CASSSTALEGPYTEAFF. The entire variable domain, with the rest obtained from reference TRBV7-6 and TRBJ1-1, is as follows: GAGVSQSPRYKVTKRGQDVALRCDPISGHVSLYWYRQALGQGPEFLTYFNYEAQQDKSGLPNDRFSAERPEGSISTLTIQRTEQRDSAMYRCASSSTALEGPYTEAFFGQGTRLTVV.

DNA for the CDR3: TGTGCCAGCAGCTTAGTAGAGACAGGGGTCTACGAGCAGTACTTC. This sequence encodes CASSLVETGVYEQYF. The chain joins TRBV7-2 to TRBJ2-7; 8 positions agree with TRBD1. Per germline, CDR1 SGHTA and CDR2 FQGNSA. Losses at the gene ends were 1 base for V and 3 bases for J; bases not matched to a gene: 5. CDR3 size: 15 residues.

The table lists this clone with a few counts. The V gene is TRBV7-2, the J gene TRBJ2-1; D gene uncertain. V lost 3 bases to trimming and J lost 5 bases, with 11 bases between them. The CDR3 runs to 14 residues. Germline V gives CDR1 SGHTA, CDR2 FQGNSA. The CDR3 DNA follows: TGTGCCAGCAGCTTTAGACCCCTCGACAATGAGCAGTTCTTC. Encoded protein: CASSFRPLDNEQFF.

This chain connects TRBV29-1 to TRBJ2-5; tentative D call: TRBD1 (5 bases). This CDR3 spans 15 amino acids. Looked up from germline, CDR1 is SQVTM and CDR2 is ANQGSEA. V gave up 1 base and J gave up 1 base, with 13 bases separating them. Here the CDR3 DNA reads TGCAGCGTTGAAGGTGGGGCCGTCCTCCAAGAGACCCAGTACTTC. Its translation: CSVEGGAVLQETQYF.

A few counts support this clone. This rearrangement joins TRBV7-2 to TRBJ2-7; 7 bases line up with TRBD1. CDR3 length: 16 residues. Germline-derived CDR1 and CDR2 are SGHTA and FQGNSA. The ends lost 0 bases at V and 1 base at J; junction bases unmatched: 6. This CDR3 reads CASSLARTGKSYEQYF. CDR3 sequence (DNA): TGTGCCAGCAGCTTAGCGCGGACAGGCAAATCCTACGAGCAGTACTTC.

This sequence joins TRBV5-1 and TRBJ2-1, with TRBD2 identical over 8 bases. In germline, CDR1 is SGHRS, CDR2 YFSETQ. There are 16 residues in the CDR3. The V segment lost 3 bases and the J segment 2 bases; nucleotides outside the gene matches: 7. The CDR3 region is CASSSDSGVPYNEQFF. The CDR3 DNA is TGCGCCAGCAGCTCCGATAGCGGGGTCCCCTACAATGAGCAGTTCTTC. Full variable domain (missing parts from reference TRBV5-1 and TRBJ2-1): KAGVTQTPRYLIKTRGQQVTLSCSPISGHRSVSWYQQTPGQGLQFLFEYFSETQRNKGNFPGRFSGRQFSNSRSEMNVSTLELGDSALYLCASSSDSGVPYNEQFFGPGTRLTVL.

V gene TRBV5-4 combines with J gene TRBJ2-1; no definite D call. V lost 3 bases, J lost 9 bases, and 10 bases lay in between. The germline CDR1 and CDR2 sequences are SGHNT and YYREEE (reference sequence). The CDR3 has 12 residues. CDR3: CASSYSMSEQFF. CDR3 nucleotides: TGTGCCAGCAGCTATAGTATGAGTGAGCAGTTCTTC.

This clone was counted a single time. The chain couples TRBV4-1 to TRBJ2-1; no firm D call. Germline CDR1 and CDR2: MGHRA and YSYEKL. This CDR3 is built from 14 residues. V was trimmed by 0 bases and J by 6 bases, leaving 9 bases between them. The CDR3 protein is CASSQEVRVNEQFF. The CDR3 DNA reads TGCGCCAGCAGCCAAGAGGTTAGGGTCAATGAGCAGTTCTTC.

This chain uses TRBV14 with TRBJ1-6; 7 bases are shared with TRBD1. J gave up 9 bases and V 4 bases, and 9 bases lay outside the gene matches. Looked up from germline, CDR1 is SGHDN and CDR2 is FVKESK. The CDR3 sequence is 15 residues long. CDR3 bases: TGTGCCAGCAGCCGCGACAGGGTCCCGCTTTCACCCCTCCACTTT. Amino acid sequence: CASSRDRVPLSPLHF. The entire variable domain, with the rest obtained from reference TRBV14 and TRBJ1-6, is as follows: EAGVTQFPSHSVIEKGQTVTLRCDPISGHDNLYWYRRVMGKEIKFLLHFVKESKQDESGMPNNRFLAERTGGTYSTLKVQPAELEDSGVYFCASSRDRVPLSPLHFGNGTRLTVT.